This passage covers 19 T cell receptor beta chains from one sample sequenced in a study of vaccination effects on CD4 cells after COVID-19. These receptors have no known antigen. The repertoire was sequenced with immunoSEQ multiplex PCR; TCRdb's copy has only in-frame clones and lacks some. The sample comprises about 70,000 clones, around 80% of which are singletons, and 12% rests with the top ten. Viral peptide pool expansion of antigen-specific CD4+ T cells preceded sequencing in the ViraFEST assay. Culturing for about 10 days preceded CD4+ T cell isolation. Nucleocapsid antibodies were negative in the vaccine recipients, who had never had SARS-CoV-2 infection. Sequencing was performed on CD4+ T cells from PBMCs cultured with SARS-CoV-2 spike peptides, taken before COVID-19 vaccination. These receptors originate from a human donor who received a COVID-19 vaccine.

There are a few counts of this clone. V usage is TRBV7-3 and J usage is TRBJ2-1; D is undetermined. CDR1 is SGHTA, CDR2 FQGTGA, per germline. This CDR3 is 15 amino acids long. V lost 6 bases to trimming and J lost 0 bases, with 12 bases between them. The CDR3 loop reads CASSPAAASYNEQFF. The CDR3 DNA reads TGTGCCAGCAGTCCCGCGGCGGCCTCCTACAATGAGCAGTTCTTC. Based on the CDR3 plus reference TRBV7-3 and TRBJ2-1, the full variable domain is GAGVSQTPSNKVTEKGKYVELRCDPISGHTALYWYRQSLGQGPEFLIYFQGTGAADDSGLPNDRFFAVRPEGSVSTLKIQRTERGDSAVYLCASSPAAASYNEQFFGPGTRLTVL.

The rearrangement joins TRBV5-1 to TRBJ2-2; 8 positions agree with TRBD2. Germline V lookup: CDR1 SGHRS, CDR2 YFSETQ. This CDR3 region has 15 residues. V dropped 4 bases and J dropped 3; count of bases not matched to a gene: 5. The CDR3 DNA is TGCGCCAGCAGCGGGGGACTAGGGGACACCGGGGAGCTGTTTTTT. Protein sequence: CASSGGLGDTGELFF.

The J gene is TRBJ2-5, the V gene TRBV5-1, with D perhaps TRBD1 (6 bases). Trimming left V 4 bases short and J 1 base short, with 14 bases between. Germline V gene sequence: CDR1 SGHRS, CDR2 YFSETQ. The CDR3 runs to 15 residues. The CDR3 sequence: CASSQQTGSQETQYF. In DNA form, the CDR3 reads TGCGCCAGCAGCCAACAGACAGGATCCCAAGAGACCCAGTACTTC.

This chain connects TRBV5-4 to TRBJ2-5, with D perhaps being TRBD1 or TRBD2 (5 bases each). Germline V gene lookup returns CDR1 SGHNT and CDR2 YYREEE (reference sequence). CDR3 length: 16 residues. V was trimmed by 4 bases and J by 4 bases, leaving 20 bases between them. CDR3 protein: CASSPRASLLGETQYF. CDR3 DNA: TGTGCCAGCAGCCCCAGGGCTAGCCTCCTAGGAGAGACCCAGTACTTC.

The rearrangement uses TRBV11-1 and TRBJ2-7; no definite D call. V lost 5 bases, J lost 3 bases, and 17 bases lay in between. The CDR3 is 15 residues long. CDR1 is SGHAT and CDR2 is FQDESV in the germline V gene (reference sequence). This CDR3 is CASSPRGALNYEQYV. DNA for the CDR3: TGTGCCAGCAGCCCCCGAGGAGCCCTGAACTACGAGCAGTACGTC.

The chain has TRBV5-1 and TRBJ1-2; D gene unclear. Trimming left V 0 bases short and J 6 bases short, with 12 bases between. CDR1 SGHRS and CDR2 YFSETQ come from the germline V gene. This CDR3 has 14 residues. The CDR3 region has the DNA TGCGCCAGCAGCTTGGGGTTCGGTTCTGATGGCTACACCTTC. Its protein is CASSLGFGSDGYTF.

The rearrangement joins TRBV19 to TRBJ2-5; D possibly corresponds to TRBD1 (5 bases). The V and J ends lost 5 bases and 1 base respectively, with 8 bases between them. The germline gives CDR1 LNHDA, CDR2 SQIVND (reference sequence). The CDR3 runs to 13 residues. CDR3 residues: CASSRQSQETQYF. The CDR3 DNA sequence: TGTGCCAGTAGTCGACAGAGCCAAGAGACCCAGTACTTC. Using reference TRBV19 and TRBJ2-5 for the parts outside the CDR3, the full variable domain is DGGITQSPKYLFRKEGQNVTLSCEQNLNHDAMYWYRQDPGQGLRLIYYSQIVNDFQKGDIAEGYSVSREKKESFPLTVTSAQKNPTAFYLCASSRQSQETQYFGPGTRLLVL.

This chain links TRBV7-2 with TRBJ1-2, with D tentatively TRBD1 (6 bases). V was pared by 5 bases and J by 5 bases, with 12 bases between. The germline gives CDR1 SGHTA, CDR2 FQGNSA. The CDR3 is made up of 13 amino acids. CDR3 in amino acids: CASSPGQLYGYTF. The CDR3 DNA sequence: TGTGCCAGCAGCCCAGGACAGCTTTATGGCTACACCTTC.

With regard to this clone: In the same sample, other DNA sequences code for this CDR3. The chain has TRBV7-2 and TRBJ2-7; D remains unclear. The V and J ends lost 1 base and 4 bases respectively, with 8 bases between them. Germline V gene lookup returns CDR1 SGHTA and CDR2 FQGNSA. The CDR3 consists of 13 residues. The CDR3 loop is CASSLDRGYEQYV. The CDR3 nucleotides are TGTGCCAGCAGCTTAGATCGTGGGTACGAGCAGTACGTC.

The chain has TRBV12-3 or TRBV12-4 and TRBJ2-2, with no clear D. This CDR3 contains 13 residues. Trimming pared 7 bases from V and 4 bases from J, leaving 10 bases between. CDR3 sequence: CASKPEFTGELFF. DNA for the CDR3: TGTGCCAGCAAACCGGAATTCACCGGGGAGCTGTTTTTT.

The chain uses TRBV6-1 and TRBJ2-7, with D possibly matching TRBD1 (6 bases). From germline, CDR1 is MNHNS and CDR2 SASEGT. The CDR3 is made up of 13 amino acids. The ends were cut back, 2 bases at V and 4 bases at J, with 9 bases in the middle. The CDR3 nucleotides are TGTGCCAGCAGTGAAATAAGGGGGTACGAGCAGTACGTC. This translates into CASSEIRGYEQYV.

The CDR3 bases are TGTGCCAGTAGTCCCGGGACAGGGGCGAACACTGAAGCTTTCTTT. This codes for CASSPGTGANTEAFF. The gene calls are TRBV19 and TRBJ1-1; TRBD1 matches 10 bases. The germline gives CDR1 LNHDA, CDR2 SQIVND (reference sequence). J was trimmed by 1 base and V by 5 bases; bases with no gene match: 4. The CDR3 consists of 15 residues.

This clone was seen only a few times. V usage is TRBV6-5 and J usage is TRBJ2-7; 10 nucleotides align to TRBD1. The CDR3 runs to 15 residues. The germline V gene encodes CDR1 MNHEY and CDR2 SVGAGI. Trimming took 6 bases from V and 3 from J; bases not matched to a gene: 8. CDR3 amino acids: CASSYDRGRIYEQYV. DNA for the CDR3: TGTGCCAGCAGCTATGACAGGGGGCGAATCTACGAGCAGTACGTC.

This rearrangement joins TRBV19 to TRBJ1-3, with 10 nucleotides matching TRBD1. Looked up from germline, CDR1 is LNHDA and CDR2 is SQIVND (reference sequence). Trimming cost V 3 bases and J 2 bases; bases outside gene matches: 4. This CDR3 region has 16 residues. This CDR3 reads CASSIYDRGPGNTIYF. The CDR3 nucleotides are TGTGCCAGTAGTATCTATGACAGGGGGCCTGGAAACACCATATATTTT.

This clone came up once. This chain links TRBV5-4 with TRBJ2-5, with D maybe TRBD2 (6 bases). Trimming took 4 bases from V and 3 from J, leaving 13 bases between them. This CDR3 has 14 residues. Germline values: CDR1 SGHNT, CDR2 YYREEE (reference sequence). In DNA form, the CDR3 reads TGTGCCAGCAGCCTCCCGGGACTGGAAGAGACCCAGTACTTC. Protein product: CASSLPGLEETQYF.

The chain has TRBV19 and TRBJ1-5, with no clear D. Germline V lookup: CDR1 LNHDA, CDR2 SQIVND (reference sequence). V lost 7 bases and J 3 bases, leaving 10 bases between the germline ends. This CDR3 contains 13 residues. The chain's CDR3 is CASTKDYNQPQHF. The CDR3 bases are TGTGCCAGTACGAAGGATTACAATCAGCCCCAGCATTTT.

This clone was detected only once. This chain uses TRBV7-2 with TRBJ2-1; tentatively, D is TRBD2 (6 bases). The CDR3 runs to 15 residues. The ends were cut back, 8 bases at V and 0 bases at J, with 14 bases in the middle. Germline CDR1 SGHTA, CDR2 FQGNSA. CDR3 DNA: TGTGCCAGCGCGCCGGCGGGGAGCTCCTACAATGAGCAGTTCTTC. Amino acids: CASAPAGSSYNEQFF.

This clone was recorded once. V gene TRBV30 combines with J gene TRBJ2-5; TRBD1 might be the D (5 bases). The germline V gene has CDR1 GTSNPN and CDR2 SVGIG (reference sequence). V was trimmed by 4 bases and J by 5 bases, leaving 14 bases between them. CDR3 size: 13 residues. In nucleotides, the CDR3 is TGTGCCTGGAATAAGGGGCGGCCTGAGACCCAGTACTTC. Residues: CAWNKGRPETQYF.

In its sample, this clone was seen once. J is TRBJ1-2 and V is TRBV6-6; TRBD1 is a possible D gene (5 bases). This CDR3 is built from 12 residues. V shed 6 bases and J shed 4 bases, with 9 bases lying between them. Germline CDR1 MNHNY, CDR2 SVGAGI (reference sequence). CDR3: CASSREGYGYTF. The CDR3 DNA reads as TGTGCCAGCAGCAGGGAGGGCTATGGCTACACCTTC.